This T cell receptor (beta chain) was found in a study of blood T cell repertoires in COVID-19. Study-wide context: From the United States, Italy and Spain came samples of acute and convalescent COVID-19.

The V end lost 1 base, the J end lost 4 bases, and 8 bases lay between the germline ends. The CDR3 runs 13 residues. CDR1 and CDR2 from the germline V gene are SGHRS and YFSETQ. How the authors handled the data: Reference gene primers were amplified, and this amplification served to estimate nucleated cell counts. Sequencing was performed with immunoSEQ multiplex PCR; in TCRdb, only in-frame clones are kept and a portion is missing. For V, J and clone size, that table is used; D and trimming come from the DNA. The sample contains roughly 28,000 clones, 85% to 90% of which appear only once. The V and J genes are TRBV5-1 and TRBJ1-1, with D uncertain. The clonotype originates from a human donor with acute or convalescent COVID-19. The donor label of this sample is uncertain. Sequencing was carried out using peripheral blood. The CDR3 bases are TGCGCCAGCAGCTTGCGGGTCGGCACTGAAGCTTTCTTT. Its translation: CASSLRVGTEAFF.